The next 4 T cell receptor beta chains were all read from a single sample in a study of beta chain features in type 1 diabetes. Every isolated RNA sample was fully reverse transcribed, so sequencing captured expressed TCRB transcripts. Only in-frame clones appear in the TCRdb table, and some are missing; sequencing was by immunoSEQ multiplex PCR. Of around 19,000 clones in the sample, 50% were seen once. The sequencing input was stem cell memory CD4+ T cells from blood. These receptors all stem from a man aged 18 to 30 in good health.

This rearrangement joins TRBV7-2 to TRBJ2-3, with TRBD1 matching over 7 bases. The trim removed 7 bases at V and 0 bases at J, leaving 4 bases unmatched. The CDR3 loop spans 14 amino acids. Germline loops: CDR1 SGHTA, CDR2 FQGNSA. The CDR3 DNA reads TGTGCCAGCAACCGGGACAGTAGCACAGATACGCAGTATTTT. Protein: CASNRDSSTDTQYF. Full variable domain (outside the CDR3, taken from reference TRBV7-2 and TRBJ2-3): GAGVSQSPSNKVTEKGKDVELRCDPISGHTALYWYRQSLGQGLEFLIYFQGNSAPDKSGLPSDRFSAERTGGSVSTLTIQRTQQEDSAVYLCASNRDSSTDTQYFGPGTRLTVL.

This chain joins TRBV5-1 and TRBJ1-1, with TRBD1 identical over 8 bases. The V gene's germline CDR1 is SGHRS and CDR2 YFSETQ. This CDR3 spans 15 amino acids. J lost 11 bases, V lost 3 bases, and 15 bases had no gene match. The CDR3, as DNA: TGCGCCAGCAGCTCACACTTCCGGGACAGGCAAGAGGCTTTCTTT. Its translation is CASSSHFRDRQEAFF.

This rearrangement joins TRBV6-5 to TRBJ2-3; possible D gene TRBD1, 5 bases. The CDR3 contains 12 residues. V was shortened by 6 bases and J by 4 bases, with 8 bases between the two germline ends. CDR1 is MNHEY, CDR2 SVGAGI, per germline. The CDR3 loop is CASSKTADTQYF. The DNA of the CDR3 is TGTGCCAGCAGCAAGACAGCAGATACGCAGTATTTT.

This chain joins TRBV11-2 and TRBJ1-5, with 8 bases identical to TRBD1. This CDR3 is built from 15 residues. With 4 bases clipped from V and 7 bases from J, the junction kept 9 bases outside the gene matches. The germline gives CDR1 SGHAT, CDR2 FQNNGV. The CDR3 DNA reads TGTGCCAGCAGCTCGCGGACAGGGAGAGGGCAGCCCCAGCATTTT. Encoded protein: CASSSRTGRGQPQHF.